This T cell receptor (beta chain) is drawn from a study of cytomegalovirus exposure and HLA in healthy donors. The CDR3 has 13 residues. Germline CDR1 SGHNT, CDR2 YENEEA. The J segment lost 6 bases and the V segment lost 6 bases, leaving 6 bases of the junction unmatched. Some clones are missing from TCRdb's copy, which holds only in-frame ones; the method was immunoSEQ multiplex PCR. Of 150,000 or so clones listed, 80% to 90% are singletons. The TCR sequence derives from a woman in her thirties in good health and CMV-seropositive. The material sequenced was PBMCs. The chain uses TRBV11-3 and TRBJ2-7; 9 bases map to TRBD1. CDR3 DNA sequence: TGTGCCAGCAGTCGGGACAGGGTTTCCGAGCAGTACTTC. This codes for CASSRDRVSEQYF.